Listed below are T cell receptor beta chains from one sample, sequenced in a study of a mutant IDH1 vaccine in newly diagnosed glioma. Antigen specificity for these receptors is unknown. The method was immunoSEQ multiplex PCR; TCRdb's version includes in-frame clones alone and lacks a portion of them. The table shows 50,000 to 70,000 clones, with roughly 80% occurring only once. This sample comprised PBMCs, obtained from a glioma patient whose treatment included an IDH1 peptide vaccine. Source of these receptors: a woman in her fifties or sixties with glioma. Both conserved end residues are part of each CDR3. Fields, in order: V gene, J gene, clone size, CDR3 protein. Where a row states a size, it is once, few, many or the class of an expanded clone; other rows omit it.

>TRBV19|TRBJ1-6|NA
CASRPGTRAYSPLHF
>TRBV27|TRBJ2-3|NA
CASRWLAGGLTDTQYF
>TRBV7-3|TRBJ1-1|NA
CASSLGQGITEAFF
>TRBV5-6|TRBJ1-2|NA
CASSLAQEPFRYGYTF
>TRBV7-2|TRBJ2-3|NA
CASRVRAGSTDTQYF
>TRBV5-1|TRBJ2-7|NA
CASGTTADYEQYF
>TRBV14|TRBJ2-2|NA
CASSHVSDRGRRGAVF
>TRBV20-1|TRBJ2-7|NA
CSAENYEQYF
>TRBV7-3|TRBJ2-7|NA
CASSLDRARTEQYF
>TRBV21-1|TRBJ2-7|NA
CASSTIFQRPEQYF
>TRBV6-5|TRBJ2-7|NA
CASSYLDSSYEQYF
>TRBV27|TRBJ2-2|NA
CASSSPTGNTGELFF
>TRBV15|TRBJ2-5|NA
CASAIITGTGGQETQYF
>TRBV2|TRBJ1-2|once
CASQGNYGYTF
>TRBV4-3|TRBJ1-4|once
CASSQPGTGTNEKLFF
>TRBV9|TRBJ1-1|NA
CAGPRGRVNTEAFF
>TRBV2|TRBJ1-5|NA
CASSGYRLYQHF
>TRBV5-6|TRBJ2-7|once
CASSLRGGGYEQYF
>TRBV19|TRBJ2-4|once
CASSISWASAENIQYF
>TRBV25-1|TRBJ2-6|once
CASSENEGSGANVLTF
>TRBV7-2|TRBJ2-4|NA
CASSLGSIQYF
>TRBV19|TRBJ2-2|NA
CASSTRTRLAGGTGELFF
>TRBV21-1|TRBJ2-7|NA
CASGRQRGRFKQYF
>TRBV9|TRBJ2-5|NA
CASSGPTSGGETQYF
>TRBV9|TRBJ1-3|once
CASSAGTGHTGNTIYF
>TRBV7-8|TRBJ2-7|NA
CASSLVGERQYF
>TRBV4-1|TRBJ2-2|NA
CASSQGSSGGANTGELFF
>TRBV18|TRBJ1-1|NA
CASSPMTGLYTEAFF
>TRBV7-9|TRBJ1-2|few
CASSSGQGHYGYTF